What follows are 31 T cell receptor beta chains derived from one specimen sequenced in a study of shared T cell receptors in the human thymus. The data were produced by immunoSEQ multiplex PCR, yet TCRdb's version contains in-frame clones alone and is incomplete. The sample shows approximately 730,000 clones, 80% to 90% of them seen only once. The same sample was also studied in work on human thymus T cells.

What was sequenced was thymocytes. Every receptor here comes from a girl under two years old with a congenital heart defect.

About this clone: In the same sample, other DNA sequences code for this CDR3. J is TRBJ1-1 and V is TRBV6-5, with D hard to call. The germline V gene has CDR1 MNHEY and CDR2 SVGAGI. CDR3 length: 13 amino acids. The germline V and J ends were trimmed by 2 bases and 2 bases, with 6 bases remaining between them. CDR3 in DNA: TGTGCCAGCAGTTACCGTCGTAACACTGAAGCTTTCTTT. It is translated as CASSYRRNTEAFF.

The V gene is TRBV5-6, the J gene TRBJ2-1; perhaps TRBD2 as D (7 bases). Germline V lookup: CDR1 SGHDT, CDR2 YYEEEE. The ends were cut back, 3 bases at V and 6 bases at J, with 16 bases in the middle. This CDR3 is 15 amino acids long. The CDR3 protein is CASSWNREGPNEQFF. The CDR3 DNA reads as TGTGCCAGCAGCTGGAACAGGGAGGGGCCCAATGAGCAGTTCTTC.

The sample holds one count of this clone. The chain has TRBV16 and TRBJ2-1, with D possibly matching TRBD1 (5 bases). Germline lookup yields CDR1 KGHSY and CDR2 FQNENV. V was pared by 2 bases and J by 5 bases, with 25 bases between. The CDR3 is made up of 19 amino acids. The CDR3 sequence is CASSQPEPDSFPLNNEQFF. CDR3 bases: TGTGCCAGCAGCCAACCAGAACCTGACAGTTTTCCCTTGAACAATGAGCAGTTCTTC.

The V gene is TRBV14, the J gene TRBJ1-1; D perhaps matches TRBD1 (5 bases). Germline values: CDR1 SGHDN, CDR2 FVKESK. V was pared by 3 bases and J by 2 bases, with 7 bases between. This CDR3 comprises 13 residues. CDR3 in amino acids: CASSQTDNTEAFF. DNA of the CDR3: TGTGCCAGCAGCCAGACAGATAACACTGAAGCTTTCTTT. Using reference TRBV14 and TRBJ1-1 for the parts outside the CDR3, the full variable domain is EAGVTQFPSHSVIEKGQTVTLRCDPISGHDNLYWYRRVMGKEIKFLLHFVKESKQDESGMPNNRFLAERTGGTYSTLKVQPAELEDSGVYFCASSQTDNTEAFFGQGTRLTVV.

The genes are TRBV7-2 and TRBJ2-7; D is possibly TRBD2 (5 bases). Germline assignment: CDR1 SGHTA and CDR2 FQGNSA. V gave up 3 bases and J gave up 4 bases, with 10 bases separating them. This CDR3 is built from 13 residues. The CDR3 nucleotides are TGTGCCAGCAGCTTGAGGGAAGAGTACGAGCAGTACTTC. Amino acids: CASSLREEYEQYF.

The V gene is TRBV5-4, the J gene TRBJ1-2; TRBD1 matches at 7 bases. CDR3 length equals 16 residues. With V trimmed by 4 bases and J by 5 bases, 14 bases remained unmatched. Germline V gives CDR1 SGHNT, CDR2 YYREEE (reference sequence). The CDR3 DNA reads TGTGCCAGCAGCCCACCCGGACAGGCCCCTCGGTATGGCTACACCTTC. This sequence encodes CASSPPGQAPRYGYTF.

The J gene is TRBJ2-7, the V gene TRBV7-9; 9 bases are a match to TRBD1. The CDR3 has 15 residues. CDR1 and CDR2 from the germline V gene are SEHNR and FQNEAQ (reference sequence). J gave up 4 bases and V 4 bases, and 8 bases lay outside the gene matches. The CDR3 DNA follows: TGTGCCAGCAGCTCCCCGACAGGGGGAACTTACGAGCAGTACTTC. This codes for CASSSPTGGTYEQYF.

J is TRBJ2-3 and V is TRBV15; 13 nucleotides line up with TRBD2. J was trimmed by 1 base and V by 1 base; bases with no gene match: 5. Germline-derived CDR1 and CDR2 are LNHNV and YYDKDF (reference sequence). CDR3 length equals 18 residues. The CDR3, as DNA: TGTGCCACCAGCAGAGTACTAGCGGGGGGGCCCGGCACAGATACGCAGTATTTT. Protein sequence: CATSRVLAGGPGTDTQYF.

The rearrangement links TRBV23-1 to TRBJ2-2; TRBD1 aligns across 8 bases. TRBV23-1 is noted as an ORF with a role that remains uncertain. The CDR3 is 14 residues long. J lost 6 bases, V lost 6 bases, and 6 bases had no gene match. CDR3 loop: CASSRGQAAGELFF. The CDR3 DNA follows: TGCGCCAGCAGCCGGGGACAGGCCGCCGGGGAGCTGTTTTTT.

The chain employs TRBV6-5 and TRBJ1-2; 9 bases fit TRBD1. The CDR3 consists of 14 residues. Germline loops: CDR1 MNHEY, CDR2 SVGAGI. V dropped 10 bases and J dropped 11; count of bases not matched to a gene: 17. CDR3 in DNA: TGTGCCACGTTACGTCACCGACAGGGGGAAGAGTACACCTTC. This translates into CATLRHRQGEEYTF.

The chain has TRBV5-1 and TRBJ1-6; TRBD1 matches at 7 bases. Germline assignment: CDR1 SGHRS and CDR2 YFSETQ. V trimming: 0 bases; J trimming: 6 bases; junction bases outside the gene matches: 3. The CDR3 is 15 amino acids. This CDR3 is CASSLESGGNSPLHF. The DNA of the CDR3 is TGCGCCAGCAGCTTGGAATCAGGGGGTAATTCACCCCTCCACTTT. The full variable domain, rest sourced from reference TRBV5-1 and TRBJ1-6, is KAGVTQTPRYLIKTRGQQVTLSCSPISGHRSVSWYQQTPGQGLQFLFEYFSETQRNKGNFPGRFSGRQFSNSRSEMNVSTLELGDSALYLCASSLESGGNSPLHFGNGTRLTVT.

The CDR3 protein is CASSRDRVLKIGEKLFF. The DNA for the CDR3 is TGTGCCAGCAGCCGGGACAGAGTTTTAAAGATCGGTGAAAAACTGTTTTTT. The rearrangement uses TRBV2 and TRBJ1-4, with TRBD1 matching 7 bases. CDR1 is SNHLY, CDR2 FYNNEI, per germline. The length of the CDR3 is 17 residues. V dropped 6 bases and J dropped 7; count of bases not matched to a gene: 17.

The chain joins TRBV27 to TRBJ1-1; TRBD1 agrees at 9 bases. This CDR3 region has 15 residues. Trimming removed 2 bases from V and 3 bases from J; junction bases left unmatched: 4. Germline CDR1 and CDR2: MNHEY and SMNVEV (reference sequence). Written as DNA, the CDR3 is TGTGCCAGCAGTTTACGCCGGGACAGGGACACTGAAGCTTTCTTT. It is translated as CASSLRRDRDTEAFF.

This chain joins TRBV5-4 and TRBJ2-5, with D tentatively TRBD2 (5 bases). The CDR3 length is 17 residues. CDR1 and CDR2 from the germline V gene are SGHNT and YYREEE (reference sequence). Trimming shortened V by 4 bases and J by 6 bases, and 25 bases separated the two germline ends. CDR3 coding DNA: TGTGCCAGCAGCCCACCCCCTGAGGGCTGCATAGGGCAGACCCAGTACTTC. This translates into CASSPPPEGCIGQTQYF.

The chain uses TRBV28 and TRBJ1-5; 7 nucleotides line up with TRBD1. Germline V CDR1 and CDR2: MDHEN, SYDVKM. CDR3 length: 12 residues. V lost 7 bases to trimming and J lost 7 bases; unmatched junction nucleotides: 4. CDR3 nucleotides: TGTGCCAGCAAGACAGGGCTCCAGCCCCAGCATTTT. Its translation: CASKTGLQPQHF. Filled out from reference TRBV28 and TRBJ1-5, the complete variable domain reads DVKVTQSSRYLVKRTGEKVFLECVQDMDHENMFWYRQDPGLGLRLIYFSYDVKMKEKGDIPEGYSVSREKKERFSLILESASTNQTSMYLCASKTGLQPQHFGDGTRLSIL.

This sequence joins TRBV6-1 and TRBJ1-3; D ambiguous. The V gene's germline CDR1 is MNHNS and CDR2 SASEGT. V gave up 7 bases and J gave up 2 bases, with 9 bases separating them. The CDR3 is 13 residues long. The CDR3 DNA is TGTGCCAGCACTCCTACCCCTGGAAACACCATATATTTT. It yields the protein CASTPTPGNTIYF.

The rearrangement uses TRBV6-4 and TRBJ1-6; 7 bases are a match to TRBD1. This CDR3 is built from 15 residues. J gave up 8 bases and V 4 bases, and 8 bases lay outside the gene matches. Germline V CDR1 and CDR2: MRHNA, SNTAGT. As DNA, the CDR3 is TGTGCCAGCAGTGCCACCGGACAGGACGATTCACCCCTCCACTTT. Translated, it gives CASSATGQDDSPLHF.

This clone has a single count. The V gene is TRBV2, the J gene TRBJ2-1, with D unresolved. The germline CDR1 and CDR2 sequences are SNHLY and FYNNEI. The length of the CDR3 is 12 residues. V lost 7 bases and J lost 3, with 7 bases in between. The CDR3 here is CASMTLYNEQFF. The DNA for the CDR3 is TGTGCCAGCATGACTCTCTACAATGAGCAGTTCTTC.

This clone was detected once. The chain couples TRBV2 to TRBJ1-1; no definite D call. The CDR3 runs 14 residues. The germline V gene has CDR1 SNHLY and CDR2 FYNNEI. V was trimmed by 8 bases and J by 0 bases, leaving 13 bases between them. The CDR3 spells CASLNGLMNTEAFF. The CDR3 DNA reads TGTGCCAGCTTAAACGGACTCATGAACACTGAAGCTTTCTTT.

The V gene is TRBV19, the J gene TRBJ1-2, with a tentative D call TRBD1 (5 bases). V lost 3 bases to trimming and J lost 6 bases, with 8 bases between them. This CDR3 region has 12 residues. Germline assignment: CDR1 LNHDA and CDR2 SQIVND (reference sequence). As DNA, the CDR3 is TGTGCCAGTAGTATGAGGACAAATGGCTACACCTTC. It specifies CASSMRTNGYTF. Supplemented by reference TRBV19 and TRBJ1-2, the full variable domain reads DGGITQSPKYLFRKEGQNVTLSCEQNLNHDAMYWYRQDPGQGLRLIYYSQIVNDFQKGDIAEGYSVSREKKESFPLTVTSAQKNPTAFYLCASSMRTNGYTFGSGTRLTVV.

CDR3 protein: CASSLARLHSTDTQYF. CDR3 sequence (DNA): TGTGCCAGCAGCTTAGCGCGACTTCATAGCACAGATACGCAGTATTTT. J is TRBJ2-3 and V is TRBV7-4; D uncertain. This CDR3 is 16 amino acids long. CDR1 SGHVT and CDR2 SQSDAQ come from the germline V gene. V was clipped by 0 bases and J by 0 bases, with 10 bases between them.

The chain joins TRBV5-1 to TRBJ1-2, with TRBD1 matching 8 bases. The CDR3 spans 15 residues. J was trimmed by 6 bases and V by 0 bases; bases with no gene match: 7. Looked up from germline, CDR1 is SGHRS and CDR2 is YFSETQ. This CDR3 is CASSLGSDRDDGYTF. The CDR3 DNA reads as TGCGCCAGCAGCTTGGGCTCGGACAGGGATGATGGCTACACCTTC.

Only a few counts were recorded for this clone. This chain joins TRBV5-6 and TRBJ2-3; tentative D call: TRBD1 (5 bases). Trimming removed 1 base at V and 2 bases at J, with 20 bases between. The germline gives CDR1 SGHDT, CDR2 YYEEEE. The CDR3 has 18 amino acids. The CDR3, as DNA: TGTGCCAGCAGCTTGAGCCCGCGGCTAGGGGCGACCACAGATACGCAGTATTTT. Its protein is CASSLSPRLGATTDTQYF.

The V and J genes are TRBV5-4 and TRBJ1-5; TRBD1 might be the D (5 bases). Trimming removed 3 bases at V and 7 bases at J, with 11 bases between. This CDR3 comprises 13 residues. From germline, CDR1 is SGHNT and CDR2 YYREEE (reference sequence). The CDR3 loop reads CASSSGVAQPQHF. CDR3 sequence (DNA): TGTGCCAGCAGCTCGGGGGTGGCGCAGCCCCAGCATTTT.

The CDR3, as DNA: TGTGCCAGCAGCGTAGGGCGCCGGGACTATCAAAACATTCAGTACTTC. This translates into CASSVGRRDYQNIQYF. The V and J genes are TRBV9 and TRBJ2-4; 7 bases are a match to TRBD2. The CDR3 length is 16 residues. Germline CDR1 and CDR2: SGDLS and YYNGEE. The V and J ends lost 0 bases and 5 bases, in that order; junction bases with no gene match: 8.

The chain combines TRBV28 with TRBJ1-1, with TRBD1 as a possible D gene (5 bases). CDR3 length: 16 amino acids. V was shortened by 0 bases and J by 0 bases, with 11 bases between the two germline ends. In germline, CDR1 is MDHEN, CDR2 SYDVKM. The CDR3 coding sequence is TGTGCCAGCAGTTTATGGGGCGGGACGGTGAACACTGAAGCTTTCTTT. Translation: CASSLWGGTVNTEAFF. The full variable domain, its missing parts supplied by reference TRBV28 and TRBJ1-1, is DVKVTQSSRYLVKRTGEKVFLECVQDMDHENMFWYRQDPGLGLRLIYFSYDVKMKEKGDIPEGYSVSREKKERFSLILESASTNQTSMYLCASSLWGGTVNTEAFFGQGTRLTVV.

CDR3 loop: CASSLGQMQPQHF. CDR3 bases: TGTGCCAGCAGCTTAGGGCAGATGCAGCCCCAGCATTTT. V and J are TRBV7-2 and TRBJ1-5; no firm D call. The CDR3 has 13 residues. Trimming stripped 1 base from V and 7 bases from J, with 8 bases between. The V gene's germline CDR1 is SGHTA and CDR2 FQGNSA. The variable domain in full, completed from reference TRBV7-2 and TRBJ1-5, reads GAGVSQSPSNKVTEKGKDVELRCDPISGHTALYWYRQSLGQGLEFLIYFQGNSAPDKSGLPSDRFSAERTGGSVSTLTIQRTQQEDSAVYLCASSLGQMQPQHFGDGTRLSIL.

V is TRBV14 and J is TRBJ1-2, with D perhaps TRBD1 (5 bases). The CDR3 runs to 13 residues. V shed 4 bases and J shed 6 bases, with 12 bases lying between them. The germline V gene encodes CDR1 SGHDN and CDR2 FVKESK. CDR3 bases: TGTGCCAGCAGCCCGACAGAGGTCAATGGCTACACCTTC. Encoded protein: CASSPTEVNGYTF.

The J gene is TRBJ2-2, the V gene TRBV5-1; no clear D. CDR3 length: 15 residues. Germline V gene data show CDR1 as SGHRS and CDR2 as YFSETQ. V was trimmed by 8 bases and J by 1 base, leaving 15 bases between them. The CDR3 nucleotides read TGCGCCAGTATATTTGGCCCGGGGAACACCGGGGAGCTGTTTTTT. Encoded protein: CASIFGPGNTGELFF.

For the CDR3, the DNA is TGCGCCAACTGGACAGGGTATGGCTACACCTTC. It yields the protein CANWTGYGYTF. The chain has TRBV5-1 and TRBJ1-2, with TRBD1 matching 8 bases. With 9 bases clipped from V and 5 bases from J, the junction kept 3 bases outside the gene matches. The germline V gene has CDR1 SGHRS and CDR2 YFSETQ. The CDR3 runs 11 residues.

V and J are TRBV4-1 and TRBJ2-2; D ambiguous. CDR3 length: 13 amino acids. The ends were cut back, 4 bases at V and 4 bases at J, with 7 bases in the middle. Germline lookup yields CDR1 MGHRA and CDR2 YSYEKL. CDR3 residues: CASSRRSTGELFF. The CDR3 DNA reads TGCGCCAGCAGCCGTCGGTCCACCGGGGAGCTGTTTTTT.